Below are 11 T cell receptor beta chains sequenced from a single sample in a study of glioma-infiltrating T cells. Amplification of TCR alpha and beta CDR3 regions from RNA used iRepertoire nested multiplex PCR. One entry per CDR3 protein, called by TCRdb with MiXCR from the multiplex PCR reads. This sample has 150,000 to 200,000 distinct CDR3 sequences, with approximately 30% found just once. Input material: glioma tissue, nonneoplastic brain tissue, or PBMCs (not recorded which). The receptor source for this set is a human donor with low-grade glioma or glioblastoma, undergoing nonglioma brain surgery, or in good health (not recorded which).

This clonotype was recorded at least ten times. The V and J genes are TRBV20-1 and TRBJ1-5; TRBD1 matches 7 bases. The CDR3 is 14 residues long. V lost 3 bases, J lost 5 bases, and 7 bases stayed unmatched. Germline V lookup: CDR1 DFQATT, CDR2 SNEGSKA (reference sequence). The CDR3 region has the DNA TGCAGTGCTAGCAAGGGGGCCCCAGATCAGCCCCAGCATTTT. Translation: CSASKGAPDQPQHF.

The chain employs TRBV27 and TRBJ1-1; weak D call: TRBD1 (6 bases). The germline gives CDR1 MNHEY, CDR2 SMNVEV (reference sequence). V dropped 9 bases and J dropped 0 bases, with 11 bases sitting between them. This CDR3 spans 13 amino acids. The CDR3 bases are TGTGCCAGAGAAAACAGGGTGAACACTGAAGCTTTCTTT. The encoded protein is CARENRVNTEAFF.

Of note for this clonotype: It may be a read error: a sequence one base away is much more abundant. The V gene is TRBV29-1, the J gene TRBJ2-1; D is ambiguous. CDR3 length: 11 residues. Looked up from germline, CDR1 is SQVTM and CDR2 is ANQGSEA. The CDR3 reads CSAEEGHLSFF. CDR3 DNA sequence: TGCAGCGCTGAAGAAGGGCATCTCTCATTCTTC.

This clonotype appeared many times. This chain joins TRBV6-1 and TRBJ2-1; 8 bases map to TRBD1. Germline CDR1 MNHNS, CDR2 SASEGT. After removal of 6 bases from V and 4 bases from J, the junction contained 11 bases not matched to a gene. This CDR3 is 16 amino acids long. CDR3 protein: CASSLQLGQDYNEQFF. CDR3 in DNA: TGTGCCAGCAGCTTACAGCTGGGACAGGATTACAATGAGCAGTTCTTC.

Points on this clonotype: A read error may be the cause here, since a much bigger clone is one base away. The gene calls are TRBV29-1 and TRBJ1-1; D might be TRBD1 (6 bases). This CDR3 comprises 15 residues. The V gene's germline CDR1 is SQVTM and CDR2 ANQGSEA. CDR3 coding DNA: TGCAACGTTGGGCCCCTTGACAGGCCGAACACTGAAGCTTTCTTT. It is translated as CNVGPLDRPNTEAFF.

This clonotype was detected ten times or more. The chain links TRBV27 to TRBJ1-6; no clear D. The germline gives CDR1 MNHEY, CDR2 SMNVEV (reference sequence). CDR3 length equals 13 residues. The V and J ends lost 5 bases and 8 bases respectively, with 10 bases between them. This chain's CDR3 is CASSMTGHSPLHF. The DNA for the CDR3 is TGTGCCAGCAGTATGACCGGACATTCACCCCTCCACTTT.

The DNA of the CDR3 is TGTGCCAGCAGCTTCCTGGGACTAGCGGGAGCGGGGAATGAGCAGTTCTTC. Its protein product is CASSFLGLAGAGNEQFF. V gene TRBV11-1 combines with J gene TRBJ2-1; 14 bases agree with TRBD2. The ends lost 3 bases at V and 7 bases at J; junction bases unmatched: 8. This CDR3 comprises 17 residues. Germline lookup yields CDR1 SGHAT and CDR2 FQDESV (reference sequence). Variable domain in full (rest from reference TRBV11-1 and TRBJ2-1): EAEVAQSPRYKITEKSQAVAFWCDPISGHATLYWYRQILGQGPELLVQFQDESVVDDSQLPKDRFSAERLKGVDSTLKIQPAELGDSAMYLCASSFLGLAGAGNEQFFGPGTRLTVL.

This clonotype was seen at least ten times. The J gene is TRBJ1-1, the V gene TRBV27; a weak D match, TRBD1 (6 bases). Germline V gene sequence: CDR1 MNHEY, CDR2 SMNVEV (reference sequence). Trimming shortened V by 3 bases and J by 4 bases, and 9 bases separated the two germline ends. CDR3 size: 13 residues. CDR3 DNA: TGTGCCAGCAGTTTCAAGGGGGGCACTGAAGCTTTCTTT. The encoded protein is CASSFKGGTEAFF.

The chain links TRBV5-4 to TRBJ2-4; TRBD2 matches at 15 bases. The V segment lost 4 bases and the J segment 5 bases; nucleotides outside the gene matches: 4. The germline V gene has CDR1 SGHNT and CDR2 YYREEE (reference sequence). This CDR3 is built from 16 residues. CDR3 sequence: CASSLRTSGRENIQYF. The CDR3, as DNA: TGTGCCAGCAGCCTTCGGACTAGCGGGAGGGAAAACATTCAGTACTTC.

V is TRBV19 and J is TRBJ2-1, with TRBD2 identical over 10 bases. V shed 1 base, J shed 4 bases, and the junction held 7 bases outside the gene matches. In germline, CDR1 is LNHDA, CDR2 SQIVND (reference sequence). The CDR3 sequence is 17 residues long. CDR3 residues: CASSIALLAGLYNEQFF. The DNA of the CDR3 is TGTGCCAGTAGTATAGCCCTACTAGCGGGACTATACAATGAGCAGTTCTTC. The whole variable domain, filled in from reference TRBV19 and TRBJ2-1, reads DGGITQSPKYLFRKEGQNVTLSCEQNLNHDAMYWYRQDPGQGLRLIYYSQIVNDFQKGDIAEGYSVSREKKESFPLTVTSAQKNPTAFYLCASSIALLAGLYNEQFFGPGTRLTVL.

CDR3 amino acids: CASKLVGGYEQFF. Here the CDR3 DNA reads TGTGCCAGCAAATTAGTTGGTGGCTACGAGCAGTTCTTC. The chain has TRBV27 and TRBJ2-1; D is ambiguous. Trimming pared 7 bases from V and 10 bases from J, leaving 17 bases between. The CDR3 runs to 13 residues. CDR1 is MNHEY and CDR2 is SMNVEV in the germline V gene (reference sequence).